This TCR beta chain was obtained from a study of T cell responses to AZD1222 COVID-19 vaccine. In germline, CDR1 is SGHAT, CDR2 FQNNGV. Between the trimmed V and J ends, which lost 7 bases and 3 bases, there was a span of 9 bases. The CDR3 covers 12 residues. Generated by immunoSEQ multiplex PCR, the TCRdb table keeps only in-frame clones and is missing some. Among some 170,000 clones listed, over 80% were seen once. J is TRBJ1-1 and V is TRBV11-2; a weak D match, TRBD1 (5 bases). The TCR originated in an adult who received the MenACWY meningococcal vaccine as a control. Sequencing was performed on peripheral blood, taken 28 days after the second dose of the MenACWY control vaccine. The CDR3 loop reads CASNSGYTEAFF. CDR3 bases: TGTGCCAGCAATTCAGGGTACACTGAAGCTTTCTTT. The full variable domain, completed using reference TRBV11-2 and TRBJ1-1, is EAGVAQSPRYKIIEKRQSVAFWCNPISGHATLYWYQQILGQGPKLLIQFQNNGVVDDSQLPKDRFSAERLKGVDSTLKIQPAKLEDSAVYLCASNSGYTEAFFGQGTRLTVV.